The rows below give T cell receptor beta chains drawn from one sample of a study of regulatory T cells in long-lasting Graves disease. TCRdb re-derived calls from the multiplex PCR reads in MiXCR, one entry per CDR3 protein. The sample includes 350,000 to 450,000 distinct CDR3 sequences, around 17% of them seen just once. This sample also appeared in a second study, on T cells in Graves' hyperthyroidism and ophthalmopathy.

Source: peripheral blood mononuclear cells (PBMCs), taken at new diagnosis, from a patient treated with antithyroid drugs. Every receptor here comes from a man aged 35 to 55 with Graves disease. The CDR3 runs from the conserved cysteine through the conserved F or W. A D gene is named only where the DNA matches it firmly. A clone size is listed for some rows: how often the clone was seen (once, few, many), or a class if it is expanded.

>13|TRBJ1-1|TRBV28|many|.
TGTGCCAGCAGTTTATGGGGTCTCACTGAAGCTTTCTTT
CASSLWGLTEAFF
>14|TRBJ2-5|TRBV7-9|.|.
TGTGCCAGCAGCTCCGACGGTACTCAAGAGACCCAGTACTTC
CASSSDGTQETQYF
>16|TRBJ1-6|TRBV7-2|many|TRBD1
TGTGCCAGCAGCTTTACTCGGGACAGGGGAGGGTCACCCCTCCACTTT
CASSFTRDRGGSPLHF
>14|TRBJ2-7|TRBV28|many|TRBD1
TGTGCCAGCAGGGGACAGATAAGCTCCTACGAGCAGTACTTC
CASRGQISSYEQYF
>14|TRBJ2-7|TRBV5-1|once|.
TGTGCCAGCCGCTTTGGGCAGGACTCCTACGAGCAGTACTTC
CASRFGQDSYEQYF
>14|TRBJ2-7|TRBV2|many|.
TGTGCCAGCAGCGTCGCTGAGCGGTCGGGCGAGCAGTACTTC
CASSVAERSGEQYF
>15|TRBJ1-4|TRBV11-3|few|TRBD1
TGTGCCGGCAGCTTCGGAACAGGGGTTGATGAAAAACTGTTTTTT
CAGSFGTGVDEKLFF
>12|TRBJ1-6|TRBV2|many|.
TGTGCCAGTGCGGTCGGGGATTCACCCCTCCACTTT
CASAVGDSPLHF
>13|TRBJ2-4|TRBV20-1|many|TRBD2
TGCAGTGCTCCCTTTGCGGGGGGAAACATTCAGTACTTC
CSAPFAGGNIQYF
>14|TRBJ1-4|TRBV7-9|many|TRBD1
TGTGCCAGCAGCTTACGAGGACAGGATGAAAAACTGTTTTTT
CASSLRGQDEKLFF
>14|TRBJ1-4|TRBV5-1|.|.
TGCGCCAGCAGCGGCGGGACACCCAATGAAAAACTGTTTTTT
CASSGGTPNEKLFF
>13|TRBJ2-3|TRBV18|many|.
TGTGCCAGCTCACCGCAGAGCACAGATACGCAGTATTTT
CASSPQSTDTQYF
>16|TRBJ2-1|TRBV6-1|many|TRBD1
TGTGCCAGCAGTGCCTTTGACAGGGTCGCCTACAATGAGCAGTTCTTC
CASSAFDRVAYNEQFF
>13|TRBJ2-7|TRBV12-3/TRBV12-4|many|.
TGTGCCAGCAGTTTAGACCGGGAAGGCGAGCAGTACTTC
CASSLDREGEQYF
>14|TRBJ1-4|TRBV14|.|TRBD1
TGTGCCAGCAGCCCCGGGACAGTACCTGAAAAACTGTTTTTT
CASSPGTVPEKLFF
>14|TRBJ2-7|TRBV11-2|many|.
TGTGCCAGCAGCTCGCGCCTCGATGACTACGAGCAGTACTTC
CASSSRLDDYEQYF
>13|TRBJ2-5|TRBV24-1|.|.
TGTGCCACCAGTGATGGCGGGAAAGAGACCCAGTACTTC
CATSDGGKETQYF
>16|TRBJ2-1|TRBV11-2|.|.
TGTGCCAGCAGCTTCGTAAGAGGGGGGGGCGACAATGAGCAGTTCTTC
CASSFVRGGGDNEQFF
>13|TRBJ1-3|TRBV4-1|.|.
TGCGCCAGCACCCGAAGCTCTGGAAACACCATATATTTT
CASTRSSGNTIYF
>15|TRBJ2-2|TRBV12-3/TRBV12-4|few|.
TGTGCCAGCAGTTTGTGGGGACACTCCACCGGGGAGCTGTTTTTT
CASSLWGHSTGELFF
>14|TRBJ2-7|TRBV27|.|.
TGTGCCAGCAGTTTAAGGGACCAATACTACGAGCAGTACTTC
CASSLRDQYYEQYF
>15|TRBJ2-2|TRBV9|.|.
TGTGCCAGCAGCGTAGATGGTCTTCTAACGGGGGAGCTGTTTTTT
CASSVDGLLTGELFF